The 7 T cell receptor beta chains below were found in one sample sequenced in a study of identical twins. MiXCR, run by TCRdb on the 5' RACE reads, gives a single entry per CDR3 protein. The data show around 490,000 distinct CDR3 sequences, approximately 20% seen once. These data also formed part of another study, on yellow fever vaccine responses in identical twins.

Sequenced input: CD4+ T cells sorted from blood. These receptors all stem from a woman aged 18 to 35 in good health.

The chain carries TRBV6-5 and TRBJ2-1; D tentatively fits TRBD1 or TRBD2 (5 bases each). The CDR3 is 15 amino acids. With 1 base removed from V and 6 bases from J, the gap between germline ends came to 13 bases. Looked up from germline, CDR1 is MNHEY and CDR2 is SVGAGI. As DNA, the CDR3 is TGTGCCAGCAGTTACTTTCAGGGACCACCCAATGAGCAGTTCTTC. Translating it yields CASSYFQGPPNEQFF.

This chain connects TRBV3-1 to TRBJ2-7; the D is unclear. Trimming took off 5 bases at V and 0 bases at J, with 8 bases between the two ends. The length of the CDR3 is 13 residues. The germline V gene encodes CDR1 LGHDT and CDR2 YNNKEL (reference sequence). CDR3: CASSISSSYEQYF. CDR3 coding DNA: TGTGCCAGCAGCATCTCAAGCTCCTACGAGCAGTACTTC.

This clonotype was seen a handful of times. The V and J genes are TRBV3-1 and TRBJ2-2, with 11 bases matching TRBD2. V shed 2 bases, J shed 4 bases, and the junction held 12 bases outside the gene matches. This CDR3 is built from 19 residues. Per germline, CDR1 LGHDT and CDR2 YNNKEL (reference sequence). This CDR3 is CASSQTHRLAGGLTGELFF. The CDR3, as DNA: TGTGCCAGCAGCCAAACCCACCGTCTAGCGGGGGGCCTCACCGGGGAGCTGTTTTTT.

The J gene is TRBJ2-3, the V gene TRBV14; a possible D gene is TRBD2 (6 bases). In germline, CDR1 is SGHDN, CDR2 FVKESK. The CDR3 runs to 15 residues. V lost 6 bases, J lost 4 bases, and 17 bases lay in between. The DNA of the CDR3 is TGTGCCAGCAGTCGTCCCGGGAGTTGGGCAGATACGCAGTATTTT. Protein product: CASSRPGSWADTQYF. Full variable domain (missing parts from reference TRBV14 and TRBJ2-3): EAGVTQFPSHSVIEKGQTVTLRCDPISGHDNLYWYRRVMGKEIKFLLHFVKESKQDESGMPNNRFLAERTGGTYSTLKVQPAELEDSGVYFCASSRPGSWADTQYFGPGTRLTVL.

This rearrangement joins TRBV7-3 to TRBJ2-1; maybe TRBD2 (6 bases). CDR3 length: 15 amino acids. The V gene's germline CDR1 is SGHTA and CDR2 FQGTGA. V lost 5 bases, J lost 6 bases, and 17 bases lay in between. The CDR3 nucleotides read TGTGCCAGCAGCAATCCCGGGACTCCCGCCAATGAGCAGTTCTTC. Translated, it gives CASSNPGTPANEQFF. Supplemented by reference TRBV7-3 and TRBJ2-1, the full variable domain reads GAGVSQTPSNKVTEKGKYVELRCDPISGHTALYWYRQSLGQGPEFLIYFQGTGAADDSGLPNDRFFAVRPEGSVSTLKIQRTERGDSAVYLCASSNPGTPANEQFFGPGTRLTVL.

The chain links TRBV5-1 to TRBJ2-5; 12 bases fit TRBD2. With V trimmed by 3 bases and J by 3 bases, 9 bases remained unmatched. The CDR3 covers 17 residues. In germline, CDR1 is SGHRS, CDR2 YFSETQ. The CDR3 loop is CASSSSLAGGPKETQYF. The CDR3 bases are TGCGCCAGCAGCTCGTCGCTAGCGGGAGGGCCGAAAGAGACCCAGTACTTC.

This clonotype showed up just once. Since no conserved phenylalanine or tryptophan closes the CDR3, a read error is the likely cause. The rearrangement links TRBV29-1 to TRBJ2-1, with TRBD1 matching over 7 bases. CDR3 length: 13 amino acids. V trimming: 7 bases; J trimming: 5 bases; junction bases outside the gene matches: 8. Germline V gene data show CDR1 as SQVTM and CDR2 as ANQGSEA. Here the CDR3 DNA reads TGCAGCGGTGAGACAGGGATGGACAATGAGCAGTTCTCC. Protein product: CSGETGMDNEQFS.